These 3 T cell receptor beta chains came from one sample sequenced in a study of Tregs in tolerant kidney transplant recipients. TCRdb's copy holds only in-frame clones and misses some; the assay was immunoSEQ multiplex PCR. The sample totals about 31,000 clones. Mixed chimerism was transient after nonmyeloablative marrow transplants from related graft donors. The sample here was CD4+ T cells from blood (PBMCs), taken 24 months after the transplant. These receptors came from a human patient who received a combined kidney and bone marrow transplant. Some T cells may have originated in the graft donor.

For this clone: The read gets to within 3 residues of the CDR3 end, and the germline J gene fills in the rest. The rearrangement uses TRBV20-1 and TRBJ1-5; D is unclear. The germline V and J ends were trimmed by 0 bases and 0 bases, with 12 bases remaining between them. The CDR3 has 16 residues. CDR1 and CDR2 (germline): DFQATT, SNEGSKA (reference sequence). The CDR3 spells CSARDVTGFSNQPQHF. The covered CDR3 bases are TGCAGTGCTAGAGATGTAACGGGGTTTAGCAATCAGCCC.

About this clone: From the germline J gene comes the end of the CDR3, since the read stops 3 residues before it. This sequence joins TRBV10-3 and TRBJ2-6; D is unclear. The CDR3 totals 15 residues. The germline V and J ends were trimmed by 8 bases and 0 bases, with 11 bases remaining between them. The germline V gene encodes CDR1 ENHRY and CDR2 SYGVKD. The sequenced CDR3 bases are TGTGCCATCGGTAGCATCCCCTCTGGGGCCAACGTC. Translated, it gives CAIGSIPSGANV. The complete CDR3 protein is CAIGSIPSGANVLTF.

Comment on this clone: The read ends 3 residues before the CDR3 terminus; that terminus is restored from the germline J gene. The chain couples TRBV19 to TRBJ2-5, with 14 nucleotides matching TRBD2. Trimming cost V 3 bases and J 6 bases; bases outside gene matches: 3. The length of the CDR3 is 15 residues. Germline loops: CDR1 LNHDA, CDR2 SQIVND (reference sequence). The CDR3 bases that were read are TGTGCCAGTAGTATCGGACTAGCGGGAGGCCAGACC. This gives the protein CASSIGLAGGQT. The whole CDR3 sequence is CASSIGLAGGQTQYF.